This T cell receptor beta chain was sequenced for a study of CD8 T cells in ankylosing spondylitis. Study-wide results and limits: Several of the motif variants were reported before in synovial fluid and blood from reactive arthritis. Among TCR beta sequences, a motif of several highly homologous variants appeared characteristic of ankylosing spondylitis blood.

Germline trimming cut 3 bases from V and 7 bases from J; bases unmatched to any gene: 7. CDR3 length equals 15 residues. The germline CDR1 and CDR2 sequences are LGHNA and YNFKEQ. This clonotype has a count of ten or more. Its antigen is as yet unknown. Quantitative barcoded 5'-RACE was used to prepare TCR beta libraries. TCRdb itself ran the 5' RACE reads through MiXCR, one entry per CDR3 protein. This sample yields approximately 500,000 distinct CDR3 sequences, of which roughly 13% are seen a single time; under 7.5% belongs to the top ten. The chain has TRBV4-2 and TRBJ2-2; 8 positions agree with TRBD1. The receptor was isolated from a male donor with ankylosing spondylitis. The specimen was blood, either unsorted or a sorted T cell fraction (not recorded which). CDR3 loop: CASSHDRGVNGELFF. CDR3 sequence (DNA): TGTGCCAGCAGCCACGACAGGGGAGTAAACGGGGAGCTGTTTTTT.